This T cell receptor (beta chain) was identified in a study of beta chain features in type 1 diabetes. The sequenced template was cDNA made from the entire isolated RNA. Measured with immunoSEQ multiplex PCR; TCRdb has only the in-frame clones, and not every one. The table has 150,000 to 200,000 clones, roughly 60% seen once. The length of the CDR3 is 16 residues. Germline lookup yields CDR1 SGHAT and CDR2 FQNNGV. Trimming shortened V by 5 bases and J by 1 base, and 18 bases separated the two germline ends. In all sorted populations, purity surpassed 98%. Study findings and constraints: With patients and controls alike, PCR might favor shorter templates to an equal degree. Shortening of TCRB CDR3s, moderate but significant, appeared in all four CD4+ subsets of Type 1 diabetes patients.

Turning to this clone: Its antigen is as yet unknown.

Sequencing was carried out using naive CD4+ T cells from blood. The sequence was obtained from a man aged 25 to 40 with type 1 diabetes. V gene TRBV11-2 combines with J gene TRBJ2-7; D is possibly TRBD1 (6 bases). The CDR3 is CASSNPGQQGSYEQYF. The CDR3 DNA is TGTGCCAGCAGCAACCCTGGACAACAGGGTTCCTACGAGCAGTACTTC.